The present T cell receptor (beta chain) was sequenced within a study of Tregs in tolerant kidney transplant recipients. This clone was counted once. Assay: immunoSEQ multiplex PCR; the TCRdb copy retains only in-frame clones and omits some. The repertoire holds around 74,000 clones, 95% to 98% seen once, with approximately 0.56% in the top ten. V lost 1 base, J lost 0 bases, and 1 base stayed unmatched. Germline-derived CDR1 and CDR2 are LNHNV and YYDKDF (reference sequence). The CDR3 length is 17 residues. The chain has TRBV15 and TRBJ2-6, with 9 bases fitting TRBD1. The sample in question was CD4+ T cells from blood, obtained before the transplant. The TCR sequence derives from a human donor who received a combined kidney and bone marrow transplant. The CDR3 region is CATSRGTGDSGANVLTF. CDR3 sequence (DNA): TGTGCCACCAGCAGAGGGACAGGGGACTCTGGGGCCAACGTCCTGACTTTC.